The sample holds many counts of the clone carrying this TCR beta chain. Antigen: not known. TCRdb passed the 5' RACE reads through MiXCR, listing each CDR3 protein once. The sample lists hundreds of thousands of distinct CDR3 sequences; 21% were seen once. The data were obtained in a study of identical twins. Study-level points and caveats: Analyses of zero insertions could be partly confounded by invariant MAIT and iNKT cells.

All donors comprised healthy Caucasians. These data were also filed under a second study, of T cells expressing NK-cell markers. That paper adds: The CD3+CD56-NKG2C+ fraction of a handful of donors was likewise dominated by these clonotypes.

The origin of this receptor is a young woman in good health. The sequenced material came from PBMCs.

DNA of the CDR3: TGCAGTGCTAGAGACCCAGGGACTTTCTCCACAGATACGCAGTATTTT. Protein: CSARDPGTFSTDTQYF. The rearrangement joins TRBV20-1 to TRBJ2-3; D possibly corresponds to TRBD2 (6 bases). Trimming left V 0 bases short and J 2 bases short, with 15 bases between. CDR1 DFQATT and CDR2 SNEGSKA come from the germline V gene (reference sequence). The CDR3 consists of 16 residues.